The rows below give T cell receptor beta chains drawn from one sample of a study of CD8 T cells in Susac syndrome. MiXCR, run by TCRdb on the immunoSEQ multiplex PCR reads, gives a single entry per CDR3 protein. The sample has 200,000 to 300,000 distinct CDR3 sequences, almost 97% seen once. Specimen: CD4+ T cells from PBMCs. Every receptor here comes from a human donor with Susac syndrome. Each CDR3 is given with its conserved first and last residue. The D gene is left open where the match is weak. The listing skips clone size in some rows; elsewhere it reads once, few, many or a size class.

v_gene: TRBV4-1
j_gene: TRBJ2-5
abundance: NA
d_gene: NA
CDR3aa: CASSQFETQYF
CDR3nt: TGCGCCAGCAGCCAATTCGAGACCCAGTACTTC

v_gene: TRBV5-4
j_gene: TRBJ2-5
abundance: once
d_gene: NA
CDR3aa: CASSVITGTGSQYF
CDR3nt: TGTGCCAGCAGCGTAATAACAGGGACGGGGTCCCAGTACTTC

v_gene: TRBV30
j_gene: TRBJ2-1
abundance: NA
d_gene: NA
CDR3aa: CATLRSSYNEQFF
CDR3nt: TGTGCCACGTTGCGTAGCTCCTACAATGAGCAGTTCTTC

v_gene: TRBV29-1
j_gene: TRBJ2-3
abundance: NA
d_gene: TRBD1
CDR3aa: CSVERGQGWTDTQYF
CDR3nt: TGCAGCGTTGAACGAGGACAGGGATGGACAGATACGCAGTATTTT

v_gene: TRBV2
j_gene: TRBJ2-1
abundance: NA
d_gene: NA
CDR3aa: CASRGTGEQFF
CDR3nt: TGTGCCAGCAGGGGGACTGGTGAGCAGTTCTTC

v_gene: TRBV19
j_gene: TRBJ1-1
abundance: NA
d_gene: NA
CDR3aa: CATRRMDSLNTEAFF
CDR3nt: TGTGCCACCCGACGCATGGACAGCCTGAACACTGAAGCTTTCTTT

v_gene: TRBV9
j_gene: TRBJ2-1
abundance: once
d_gene: TRBD2
CDR3aa: CASSVEASGSYYNEQFF
CDR3nt: TGTGCCAGCAGCGTAGAGGCTAGCGGGAGTTACTACAATGAGCAGTTCTTC

v_gene: TRBV30
j_gene: TRBJ1-2
abundance: once
d_gene: NA
CDR3aa: CAWKSLANYGYTF
CDR3nt: TGTGCCTGGAAGTCGTTAGCTAACTATGGCTACACCTTC

v_gene: TRBV20-1
j_gene: TRBJ2-3
abundance: NA
d_gene: TRBD2
CDR3aa: CSARSTLLAGVPDTQYF
CDR3nt: TGCAGTGCTAGGTCGACTCTACTAGCGGGAGTCCCAGATACGCAGTATTTT

v_gene: TRBV20-1
j_gene: TRBJ2-7
abundance: NA
d_gene: NA
CDR3aa: CSVRLNYEQYF
CDR3nt: TGCAGTGTCAGACTTAACTACGAGCAGTACTTC

v_gene: TRBV9
j_gene: TRBJ2-7
abundance: NA
d_gene: NA
CDR3aa: CASSPDRTSSYEQYF
CDR3nt: TGTGCCAGCAGCCCCGACAGGACGAGCTCCTACGAGCAGTACTTC

v_gene: TRBV29-1
j_gene: TRBJ1-1
abundance: NA
d_gene: NA
CDR3aa: CSAEQELNTEAFF
CDR3nt: TGCAGCGCGGAGCAGGAGCTGAACACTGAAGCTTTCTTT

v_gene: TRBV9
j_gene: TRBJ1-3
abundance: NA
d_gene: TRBD1
CDR3aa: CASSRDRGGNTIYF
CDR3nt: TGTGCCAGCAGCCGGGACAGGGGCGGAAACACCATATATTTT

v_gene: TRBV4-1
j_gene: TRBJ2-7
abundance: NA
d_gene: TRBD1
CDR3aa: CASSQTKTGQVNDEQYF
CDR3nt: TGCGCCAGCAGCCAAACTAAAACAGGACAGGTGAACGACGAGCAGTACTTC

v_gene: TRBV3-1
j_gene: TRBJ1-2
abundance: NA
d_gene: NA
CDR3aa: CASSQDMTVNYGYTF
CDR3nt: TGTGCCAGCAGCCAAGATATGACAGTCAACTATGGCTACACCTTC

v_gene: TRBV19
j_gene: TRBJ1-3
abundance: NA
d_gene: NA
CDR3aa: CASSIGTGPSGNTIYF
CDR3nt: TGTGCCAGTAGTATAGGTACAGGGCCATCTGGAAACACCATATATTTT

v_gene: TRBV7-2
j_gene: TRBJ2-7
abundance: NA
d_gene: NA
CDR3aa: CASSFLLSSYEQYF
CDR3nt: TGTGCCAGCAGCTTCCTCCTCTCCTCCTACGAGCAGTACTTC

v_gene: TRBV20-1
j_gene: TRBJ2-1
abundance: NA
d_gene: NA
CDR3aa: CSARVGSTYNEQFF
CDR3nt: TGCAGTGCTAGAGTCGGAAGCACCTACAATGAGCAGTTCTTC

v_gene: TRBV23-1
j_gene: TRBJ2-7
abundance: NA
d_gene: NA
CDR3aa: CASSTQGHYEQYF
CDR3nt: TGCGCCAGCAGTACGCAGGGGCACTACGAGCAGTACTTC

v_gene: TRBV28
j_gene: TRBJ2-7
abundance: NA
d_gene: TRBD1
CDR3aa: CASSPGDRVHEQYF
CDR3nt: TGTGCCAGCAGTCCAGGGGACAGGGTACACGAGCAGTACTTC

v_gene: TRBV5-1
j_gene: TRBJ2-7
abundance: NA
d_gene: TRBD1
CDR3aa: CASARDRSSYEQYF
CDR3nt: TGCGCCAGCGCCCGGGACAGAAGTTCCTACGAGCAGTACTTC

v_gene: TRBV19
j_gene: TRBJ1-1
abundance: NA
d_gene: NA
CDR3aa: CASSAVAGSTEAFF
CDR3nt: TGTGCCAGTAGTGCCGTGGCAGGGAGCACTGAAGCTTTCTTT

v_gene: TRBV4-1
j_gene: TRBJ2-5
abundance: NA
d_gene: NA
CDR3aa: CASSQEGSGSRETQYF
CDR3nt: TGCGCCAGCAGCCAAGAGGGCTCAGGGTCCAGGGAGACCCAGTACTTC

v_gene: TRBV12-3/TRBV12-4
j_gene: TRBJ2-1
abundance: NA
d_gene: TRBD1
CDR3aa: CASDDSSGGGNEQFF
CDR3nt: TGTGCCAGCGACGACTCATCAGGGGGCGGGAATGAGCAGTTCTTC

v_gene: TRBV6-5
j_gene: TRBJ1-1
abundance: once
d_gene: NA
CDR3aa: CASSYSYPNTEAFF
CDR3nt: TGTGCCAGCAGTTACTCGTATCCGAACACTGAAGCTTTCTTT